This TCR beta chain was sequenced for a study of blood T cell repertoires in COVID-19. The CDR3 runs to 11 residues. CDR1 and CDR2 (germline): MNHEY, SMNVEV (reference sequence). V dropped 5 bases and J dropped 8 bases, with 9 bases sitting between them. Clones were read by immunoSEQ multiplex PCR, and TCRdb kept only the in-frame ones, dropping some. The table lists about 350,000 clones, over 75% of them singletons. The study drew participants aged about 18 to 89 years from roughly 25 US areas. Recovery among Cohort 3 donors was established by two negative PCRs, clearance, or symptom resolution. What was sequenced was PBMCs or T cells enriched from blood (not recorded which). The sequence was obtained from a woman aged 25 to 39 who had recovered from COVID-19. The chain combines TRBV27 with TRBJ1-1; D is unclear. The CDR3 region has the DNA TGTGCCAGCAGTCCCTACTCAGAAGCTTTCTTT. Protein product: CASSPYSEAFF.